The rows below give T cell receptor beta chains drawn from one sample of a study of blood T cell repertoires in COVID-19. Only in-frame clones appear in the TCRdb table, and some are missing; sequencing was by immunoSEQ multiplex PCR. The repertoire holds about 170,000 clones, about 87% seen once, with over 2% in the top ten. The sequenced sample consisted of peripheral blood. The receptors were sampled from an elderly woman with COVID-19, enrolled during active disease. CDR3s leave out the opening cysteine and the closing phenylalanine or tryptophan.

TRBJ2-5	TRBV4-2	ASSQHPTYQETQY
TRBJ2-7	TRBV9	ASSVEASGHYEQY
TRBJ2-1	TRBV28	ASRLGSYNEQF
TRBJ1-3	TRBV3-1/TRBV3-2	ASSVPPGNTIY
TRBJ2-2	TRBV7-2	ASSATSPGELF
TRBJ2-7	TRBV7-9	ASSLWRESDEQY
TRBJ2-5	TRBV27	ASSSTSPAILQETQY
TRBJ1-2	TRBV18	ASSSALLTGGSRSGYT
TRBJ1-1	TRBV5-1	ASSSWDSWNTEAF
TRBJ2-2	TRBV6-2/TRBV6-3	ASSYGPGLAGVRVNTGELF
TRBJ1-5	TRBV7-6	ASSLGQGGRSNQPQH
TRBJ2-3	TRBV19	ASSLGQGVTDTQY
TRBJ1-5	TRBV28	ASSKIQGRQPQH
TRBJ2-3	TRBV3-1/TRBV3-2	ASSLVGDTQY
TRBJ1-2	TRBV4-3	ASSQVGGQGRHGYT
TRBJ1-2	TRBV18	ASSPGLQTYGYT
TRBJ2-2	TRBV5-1	ASSFSLAGQSTGELF
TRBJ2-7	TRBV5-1	ASSFGTSGDEQY
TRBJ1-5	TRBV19	ASRAGTGGYQPQH
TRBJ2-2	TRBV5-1	ASSPQAGELF
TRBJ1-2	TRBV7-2	ASSPPRGTDGYT
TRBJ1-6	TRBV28	ASSLYRPGANSPLH
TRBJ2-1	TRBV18	ASSPPVRVNEQF
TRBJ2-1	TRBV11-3	ASSQKGAGGSYNEQF
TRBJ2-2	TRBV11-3	ASSLPVGDHGNTGELF
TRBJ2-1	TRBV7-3	ASSPAGGPGEQF
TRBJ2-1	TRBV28	ASSLLAGTTYNEQF
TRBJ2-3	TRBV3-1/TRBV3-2	ASSLPQGDTQY
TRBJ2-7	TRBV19	ASSIEGTGAYEQY
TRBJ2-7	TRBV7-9	ASSLPRASGSYEQY
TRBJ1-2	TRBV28	ASSLLTGPYGYT
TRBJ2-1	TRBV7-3	ASSSVPGLPYNEQF
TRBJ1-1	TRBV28	ASGGVRKNTEAF
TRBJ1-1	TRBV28	ASKGGGADTEAF
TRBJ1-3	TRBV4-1	ASSIKTGEDTIY
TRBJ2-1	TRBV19	ASSIVLTGDNEQF
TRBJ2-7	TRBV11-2	ASSLGRLAAYEQY
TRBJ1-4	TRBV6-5	ASSYSTGTNEKLF
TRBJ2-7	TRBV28	ASSFGRGILGEQY
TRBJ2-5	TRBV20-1	SASGPSVETQY
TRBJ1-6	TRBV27	ASSLLAAGANSPLH
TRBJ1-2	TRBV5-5	ASSLAEGRNYGYT
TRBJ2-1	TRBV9	ASSPPWAGADEQF
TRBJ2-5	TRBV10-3	AISEGQPQETQY
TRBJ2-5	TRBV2	ANSRGIGETQY
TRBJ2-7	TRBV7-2	ASSLTSGSQYEQY
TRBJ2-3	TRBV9	ASSHGTSGSGSTDTQY
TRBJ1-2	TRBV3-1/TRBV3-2	ASSQGAGQLL
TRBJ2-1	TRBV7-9	ASSILNEQF
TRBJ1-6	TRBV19	ASRNEQGAKSPLH